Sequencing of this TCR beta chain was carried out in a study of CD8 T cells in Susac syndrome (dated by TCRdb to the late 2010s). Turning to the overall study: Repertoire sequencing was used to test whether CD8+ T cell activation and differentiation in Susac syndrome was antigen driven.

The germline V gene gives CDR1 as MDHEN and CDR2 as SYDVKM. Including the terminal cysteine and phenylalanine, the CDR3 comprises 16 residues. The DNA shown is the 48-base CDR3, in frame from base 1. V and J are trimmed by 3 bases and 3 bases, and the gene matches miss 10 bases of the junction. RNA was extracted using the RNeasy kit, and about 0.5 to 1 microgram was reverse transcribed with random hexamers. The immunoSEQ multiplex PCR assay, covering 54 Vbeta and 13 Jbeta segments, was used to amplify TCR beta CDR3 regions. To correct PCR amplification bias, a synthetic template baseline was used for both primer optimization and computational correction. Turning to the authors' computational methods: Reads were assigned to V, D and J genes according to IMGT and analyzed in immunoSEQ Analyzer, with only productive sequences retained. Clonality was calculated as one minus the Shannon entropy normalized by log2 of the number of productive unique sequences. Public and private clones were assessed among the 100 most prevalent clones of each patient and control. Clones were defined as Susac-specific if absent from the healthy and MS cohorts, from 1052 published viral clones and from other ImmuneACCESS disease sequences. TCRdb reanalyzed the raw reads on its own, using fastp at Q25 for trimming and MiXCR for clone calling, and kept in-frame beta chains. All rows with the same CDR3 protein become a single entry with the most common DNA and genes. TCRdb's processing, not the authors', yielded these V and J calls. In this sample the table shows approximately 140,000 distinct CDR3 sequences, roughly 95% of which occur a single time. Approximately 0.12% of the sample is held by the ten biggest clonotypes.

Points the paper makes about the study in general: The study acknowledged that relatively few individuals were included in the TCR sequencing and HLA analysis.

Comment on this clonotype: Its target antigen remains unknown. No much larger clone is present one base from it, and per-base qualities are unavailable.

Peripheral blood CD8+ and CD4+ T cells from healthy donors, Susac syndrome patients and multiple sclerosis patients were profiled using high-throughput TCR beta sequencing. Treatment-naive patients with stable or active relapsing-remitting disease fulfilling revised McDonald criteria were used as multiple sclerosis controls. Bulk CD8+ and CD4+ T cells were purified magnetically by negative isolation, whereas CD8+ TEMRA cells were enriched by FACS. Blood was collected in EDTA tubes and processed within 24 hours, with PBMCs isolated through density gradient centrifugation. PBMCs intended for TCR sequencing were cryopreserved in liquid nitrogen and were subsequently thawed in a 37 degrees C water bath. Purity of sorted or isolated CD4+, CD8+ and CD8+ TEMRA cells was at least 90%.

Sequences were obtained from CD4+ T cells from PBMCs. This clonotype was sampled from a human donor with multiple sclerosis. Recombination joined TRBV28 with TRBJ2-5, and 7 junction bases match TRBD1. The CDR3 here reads CASSLSMGTGEETQYF. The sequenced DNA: TGTGCCAGCAGTTTGTCTATGGGCACAGGGGAAGAGACCCAGTACTTC.